The subject of this entry is one T cell receptor (beta chain). The entry originates in a study of Graves' ophthalmopathy and Graves' hyperthyroidism. Study-wide background: If no ophthalmopathy appeared within 18 months of follow-up, hyperthyroidism was termed stable.

Deletions cut 0 bases from V and 0 bases from J, with 16 bases between. CDR3 size: 18 residues. CDR1 SGDLS and CDR2 YYNGEE come from the germline V gene. Amplification from RNA transcripts yielded the TCR beta CDR3 regions. HTBI primers were used in a first-round RT-PCR, which preceded a second-round multiplex PCR. TCRdb fed the multiplex PCR reads into MiXCR, producing one record per CDR3 protein. The sample contains about 590,000 distinct CDR3 sequences, roughly 40% of which appear only once. This receptor was taken from an adult man with Graves' hyperthyroidism. The gene calls are TRBV9 and TRBJ1-3; no definite D call. The sequenced sample was peripheral blood or thyroid tissue (not recorded which). CDR3 sequence reads: CASSVVAVGRDSGNTIYF. DNA of the CDR3: TGTGCCAGCAGCGTAGTAGCGGTGGGGAGAGACTCTGGAAACACCATATATTTT.